Below are 17 T cell receptor beta chains sequenced from a single sample in a study of a mutant IDH1 vaccine in newly diagnosed glioma. The data were produced by immunoSEQ multiplex PCR, yet TCRdb's version contains in-frame clones alone and is incomplete. The sample shows tens of thousands of clones, over 70% of them seen only once. These receptors have no known antigen. Time point given: week 47, end of study. Each dose delivered 300 ug of mutant IDH1 20-mer peptide subcutaneously with imiquimod. Sample: PBMCs, taken from a glioma patient whose treatment included an IDH1 peptide vaccine. The receptors come from a man in his forties with glioma.

CDR3 amino acids: CASRGGPYTEAFF. The CDR3 DNA sequence: TGTGCCAGCAGGGGAGGGCCGTACACTGAAGCTTTCTTT. V gene TRBV6-5 combines with J gene TRBJ1-1; D is uncertain. The CDR3 consists of 13 residues. Germline CDR1 MNHEY, CDR2 SVGAGI. V lost 6 bases and J lost 3, with 11 bases in between.

The chain links TRBV2 to TRBJ1-2; D gene ambiguous. The V end lost 3 bases, the J end lost 5 bases, and 13 bases lay between the germline ends. In germline, CDR1 is SNHLY, CDR2 FYNNEI. This CDR3 is 14 amino acids long. In DNA form, the CDR3 reads TGTGCCAGCAGTGACACAGCTACGAGTTATGGCTACACCTTC. Its translation: CASSDTATSYGYTF.

The V gene is TRBV7-2, the J gene TRBJ1-4; 7 bases map to TRBD1. CDR3 length: 15 residues. CDR1 SGHTA and CDR2 FQGNSA come from the germline V gene. V shed 4 bases and J 4 bases; nucleotides not matched to a gene: 6. CDR3 DNA: TGTGCCAGCAGCTGGAGGTGGGACAGTAATGAAAAACTGTTTTTT. Residues: CASSWRWDSNEKLFF.

The chain joins TRBV5-1 to TRBJ2-3; no definite D call. Trimming pared 4 bases from V and 2 bases from J, leaving 5 bases between. The CDR3 spans 12 residues. Germline V gene data show CDR1 as SGHRS and CDR2 as YFSETQ. CDR3: CASSPDTDTQYF. The CDR3 bases are TGCGCCAGCAGCCCTGACACAGATACGCAGTATTTT.

The chain couples TRBV29-1 to TRBJ1-1, with D uncertain. This CDR3 comprises 13 residues. Trimming removed 4 bases at V and 4 bases at J, with 13 bases between. Germline CDR1 and CDR2: SQVTM and ANQGSEA. The CDR3: CSVAQTLGTEAFF. In nucleotides, the CDR3 is TGCAGCGTTGCTCAGACGTTAGGCACTGAAGCTTTCTTT. Combining the CDR3 with reference TRBV29-1 and TRBJ1-1 gives the whole variable domain SAVISQKPSRDICQRGTSLTIQCQVDSQVTMMFWYRQQPGQSLTLIATANQGSEATYESGFVIDKFPISRPNLTFSTLTVSNMSPEDSSIYLCSVAQTLGTEAFFGQGTRLTVV.

This chain connects TRBV7-9 to TRBJ1-5; D gene unclear. Trimming took off 1 base at V and 9 bases at J, with 10 bases between the two ends. Germline V gives CDR1 SEHNR, CDR2 FQNEAQ (reference sequence). This CDR3 has 13 residues. This CDR3 is CASSLGGKRPQHF. The CDR3 DNA reads as TGTGCCAGCAGCTTAGGTGGGAAACGGCCCCAGCATTTT.

This chain links TRBV4-1 with TRBJ2-7; TRBD1 or TRBD2 may be the D gene (5 bases each). Germline CDR1 MGHRA, CDR2 YSYEKL. The CDR3 spans 15 residues. Trimming took off 0 bases at V and 6 bases at J, with 15 bases between the two ends. DNA for the CDR3: TGCGCCAGCAGCCAAGATCCGAGTCGGGGCGCCGAGCAGTACTTC. Its translation is CASSQDPSRGAEQYF.

This clone was seen a few times. The J gene is TRBJ1-5, the V gene TRBV4-1; perhaps TRBD1 as D (6 bases). Germline CDR1 reads MGHRA; CDR2 reads YSYEKL. V shed 1 base and J shed 3 bases, with 16 bases lying between them. This CDR3 comprises 17 residues. CDR3 residues: CASSQGQGYGINQPQHF. The DNA for the CDR3 is TGCGCCAGCAGCCAAGGTCAGGGGTATGGGATCAATCAGCCCCAGCATTTT.

The genes are TRBV19 and TRBJ1-4, with 8 bases fitting TRBD1. The CDR3 is 14 residues long. With V trimmed by 7 bases and J by 3 bases, 4 bases remained unmatched. Germline V gives CDR1 LNHDA, CDR2 SQIVND (reference sequence). CDR3 nucleotides: TGTGCCAGTAAAGCGGACAGGGCTAATGAAAAACTGTTTTTT. This translates into CASKADRANEKLFF.

The chain links TRBV9 to TRBJ2-2; tentative D call: TRBD1 (6 bases). From germline, CDR1 is SGDLS and CDR2 YYNGEE. V dropped 1 base and J dropped 7 bases, with 23 bases sitting between them. This CDR3 is built from 18 residues. CDR3 loop: CASSVTTGMVGTSGELFF. In DNA, the CDR3 is TGTGCCAGCAGCGTAACCACAGGGATGGTCGGAACAAGCGGGGAGCTGTTTTTT. Supplemented by reference TRBV9 and TRBJ2-2, the full variable domain reads DSGVTQTPKHLITATGQRVTLRCSPRSGDLSVYWYQQSLDQGLQFLIQYYNGEERAKGNILERFSAQQFPDLHSELNLSSLELGDSALYFCASSVTTGMVGTSGELFFGEGSRLTVL.

CDR3 protein: CASLKRIEQFF. The CDR3 nucleotides read TGTGCCAGCCTAAAGCGAATTGAGCAGTTCTTC. The chain couples TRBV6-1 to TRBJ2-1, with unresolved D. The V end was cut by 8 bases, the J end by 9 bases, with 11 bases between. CDR1 is MNHNS and CDR2 is SASEGT in the germline V gene. The CDR3 has 11 residues.

This clone appeared a single time. This rearrangement joins TRBV6-4 to TRBJ1-5; weak D call: TRBD1 (6 bases). Between the trimmed V and J ends, which lost 7 bases and 5 bases, there was a span of 15 bases. The germline V gene encodes CDR1 MRHNA and CDR2 SNTAGT. CDR3 length equals 14 residues. The CDR3 spells CASIRDNIYQPQHF. The CDR3 nucleotides read TGTGCCAGCATACGGGACAACATTTATCAGCCCCAGCATTTT.

This clone was seen more than once but under ten times. The chain couples TRBV7-9 to TRBJ1-2; maybe TRBD1 (5 bases). CDR3 size: 12 residues. Germline CDR1 SEHNR, CDR2 FQNEAQ (reference sequence). V was clipped by 5 bases and J by 7 bases, with 11 bases between them. The CDR3 region has the DNA TGTGCCAGCAGCCCACGGAGGGGTGGCTACACCTTC. Its protein is CASSPRRGGYTF.

The chain joins TRBV6-4 to TRBJ2-3; TRBD2 is a possible D gene (5 bases). The CDR3 runs 14 residues. Germline values: CDR1 MRHNA, CDR2 SNTAGT. V lost 5 bases to trimming and J lost 4 bases, with 13 bases between them. Here the CDR3 reads CASSHVAGADTQYF. CDR3 nucleotides: TGTGCCAGCAGTCACGTCGCCGGGGCAGATACGCAGTATTTT.

The CDR3 sequence: CASSPLSGTSISRDPDTQYF. As DNA, the CDR3 is TGTGCCAGCTCACCACTGAGCGGGACAAGTATTAGCAGGGATCCAGATACGCAGTATTTT. V and J are TRBV18 and TRBJ2-3; maybe TRBD2 (7 bases). The CDR3 is made up of 20 amino acids. V lost 1 base, J lost 4 bases, and 27 bases lay in between. Germline V gene data show CDR1 as KGHSH and CDR2 as LQKENI. The variable domain in full, completed from reference TRBV18 and TRBJ2-3, reads NAGVMQNPRHLVRRRGQEARLRCSPMKGHSHVYWYRQLPEEGLKFMVYLQKENIIDESGMPKERFSAEFPKEGPSILRIQQVVRGDSAAYFCASSPLSGTSISRDPDTQYFGPGTRLTVL.

This clone was seen once. J is TRBJ2-1 and V is TRBV2; 10 bases align to TRBD2. V shed 0 bases and J 0 bases; nucleotides not matched to a gene: 17. CDR1 and CDR2 (germline): SNHLY, FYNNEI. This CDR3 region has 22 residues. CDR3 nucleotide sequence: TGTGCCAGCAGTGAAGCGCTTGGAGAAGCGGGACTAGCGCATTACTCCTACAATGAGCAGTTCTTC. Its protein product is CASSEALGEAGLAHYSYNEQFF.

The chain links TRBV19 to TRBJ2-7; D remains unclear. The V gene lost 1 base and the J gene lost 6 bases, with 16 bases spanning the gap. The CDR3 loop spans 15 amino acids. Germline CDR1 and CDR2: LNHDA and SQIVND (reference sequence). CDR3: CASSIGTGGVGEQYF. The CDR3 DNA reads as TGTGCCAGTAGTATAGGGACCGGCGGAGTCGGCGAGCAGTACTTC.